In this sample, the clone carrying this T cell receptor (beta chain) turned up many times. Its specificity is not known. The data stem from a study of T-cell reconstitution after alpha-beta-depleted transplantation in children. Study-level findings and limits: After one year, T-cell counts and TCRbeta diversity mostly came from new T cells.

Library preparation (for TCRbeta) was performed with unique molecular identifiers. TCRdb fed the PCR reads into MiXCR, producing one record per CDR3 protein. The sample holds about 300,000 distinct CDR3 sequences; 7.5% to 9% are singletons and the top ten take about 9.3%. The germline V gene encodes CDR1 SGHTA and CDR2 FQGTGA. V lost 1 base and J lost 3, with 9 bases in between. This CDR3 contains 15 residues. This rearrangement joins TRBV7-3 to TRBJ2-2; D possibly uses TRBD1 or TRBD2 (6 bases each). The sequencing used peripheral blood, collected 360 days after TCRalphabeta/CD19-depleted stem cell transplant. The source of this sequence is a female patient aged 2 to 10 who had a stem cell transplant for Fanconi anemia, so the T cells may come from the graft donor. This chain's CDR3 is CASSLKGGYTGELFF. The CDR3 DNA reads TGTGCCAGCAGCTTAAAAGGGGGGTACACCGGGGAGCTGTTTTTT. The full variable domain, completed using reference TRBV7-3 and TRBJ2-2, is GAGVSQTPSNKVTEKGKYVELRCDPISGHTALYWYRQSLGQGPEFLIYFQGTGAADDSGLPNDRFFAVRPEGSVSTLKIQRTERGDSAVYLCASSLKGGYTGELFFGEGSRLTVL.